This T cell receptor (beta chain) was recovered during a study of graft-versus-host responses after intestinal transplantation. As regards this clone: Its antigen is not identified.

Here immunoSEQ multiplex PCR was the method, and the copy in TCRdb shows in-frame clones only, minus some. The data hold around 100,000 clones, with around nine tenths observed a single time. Sequenced here: unstimulated CD4+ T cells sorted from spleen or lymph node cells, sampled before transplant. This receptor was taken from a human donor who was the organ donor for an intestinal transplant.

In DNA, the CDR3 is TGTGCCAGCAGCTACCAAGGTCTAGCGGGAGGTGGGTCCTACAATGAGCAGTTCTTC. This translates into CASSYQGLAGGGSYNEQFF. V usage is TRBV5-6 and J usage is TRBJ2-1; the match to TRBD2 covers 11 bases. Germline V gene data show CDR1 as SGHDT and CDR2 as YYEEEE. CDR3 size: 19 residues. J was trimmed by 1 base and V by 3 bases; bases with no gene match: 12.